The T cell receptor beta chain under discussion was sequenced for a study of blood T cell repertoires in COVID-19. About the study: T cells, B-cell-depleted T cells, or PBMCs provided the cDNA or gDNA that served as material.

As to this clone: The same CDR3 also results from other DNA sequences found in this sample.

How the authors handled the data: Quantification of nucleated cells was approximated via reference gene primer amplification. Libraries were prepared by immunoSEQ multiplex PCR; TCRdb keeps only in-frame clonotypes and omits some of them. From that table come the V and J calls and clone size; the DNA was used to work out D and trimming. The data hold roughly 50,000 clones, with around nine tenths observed a single time. The germline gives CDR1 MNHEY, CDR2 SVGAGI. Trimming stripped 0 bases from V and 5 bases from J, with 10 bases between. The CDR3 is 14 residues long. The material sequenced was peripheral blood. J is TRBJ2-5 and V is TRBV6-5; D remains ambiguous. This TCR was recovered from a woman aged 40 to 55 with active COVID-19. For the CDR3, the DNA is TGTGCCAGCAGTTACTCGACTTCTCAGGAGACCCAGTACTTC. Its protein product is CASSYSTSQETQYF.